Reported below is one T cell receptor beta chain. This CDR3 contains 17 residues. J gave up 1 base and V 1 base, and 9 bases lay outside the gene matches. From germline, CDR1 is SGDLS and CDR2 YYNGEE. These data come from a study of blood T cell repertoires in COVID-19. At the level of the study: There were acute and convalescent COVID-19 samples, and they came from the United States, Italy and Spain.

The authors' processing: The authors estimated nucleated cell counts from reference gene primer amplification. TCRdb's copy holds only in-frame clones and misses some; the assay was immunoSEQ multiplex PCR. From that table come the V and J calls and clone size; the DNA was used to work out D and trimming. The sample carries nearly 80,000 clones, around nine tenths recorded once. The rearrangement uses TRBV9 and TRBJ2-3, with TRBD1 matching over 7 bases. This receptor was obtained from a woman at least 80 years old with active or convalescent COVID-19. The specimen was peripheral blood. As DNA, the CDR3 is TGTGCCAGCAGCGTACATCCAAAGGGACAGCGCACAGATACGCAGTATTTT. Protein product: CASSVHPKGQRTDTQYF.